The T cell receptor beta chain under discussion was sequenced for a study of blood T cells in healthy people across ages. Study observations and caveats: Across the age range, TCR beta diversity per million T cells fell in a roughly linear way. Estimated diversity, derived from one million T cells, was regarded as an underestimate.

Comments on this clonotype: Its specificity is unknown.

A second roughly 6 to 12 cycle PCR used barcoded and J-beta primers. TCRdb analysed the 5' RACE reads with MiXCR anew, one entry per CDR3 protein. In the table there are hundreds of thousands of distinct CDR3 sequences, 25% of which are singletons. This CDR3 comprises 13 residues. The V gene lost 6 bases and the J gene lost 7 bases, with 15 bases spanning the gap. Germline CDR1 is SGHTA and CDR2 is FQGNSA. These same data were also listed under a study on T cells of mothers and their children.

Sequencing was carried out using blood. V is TRBV7-2 and J is TRBJ1-2, with D maybe TRBD1 (6 bases). The source is a boy aged 5-17 years in good health. The CDR3, as DNA: TGTGCCAGCAGTTTTGGACAGCTGGGTGGCTACACCTTC. Translated, it gives CASSFGQLGGYTF.